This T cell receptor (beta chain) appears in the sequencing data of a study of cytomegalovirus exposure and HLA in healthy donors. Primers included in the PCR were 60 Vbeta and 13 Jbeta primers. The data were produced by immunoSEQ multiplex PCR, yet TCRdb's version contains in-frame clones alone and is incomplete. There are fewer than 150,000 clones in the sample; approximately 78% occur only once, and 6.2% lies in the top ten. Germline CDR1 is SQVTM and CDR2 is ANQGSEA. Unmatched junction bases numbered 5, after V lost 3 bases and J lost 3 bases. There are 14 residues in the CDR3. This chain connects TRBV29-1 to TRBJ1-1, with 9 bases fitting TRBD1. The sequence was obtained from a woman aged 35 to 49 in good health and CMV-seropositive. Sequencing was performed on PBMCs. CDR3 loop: CSVETGGYYTEAFF. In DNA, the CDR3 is TGCAGCGTTGAGACAGGGGGTTATTACACTGAAGCTTTCTTT.